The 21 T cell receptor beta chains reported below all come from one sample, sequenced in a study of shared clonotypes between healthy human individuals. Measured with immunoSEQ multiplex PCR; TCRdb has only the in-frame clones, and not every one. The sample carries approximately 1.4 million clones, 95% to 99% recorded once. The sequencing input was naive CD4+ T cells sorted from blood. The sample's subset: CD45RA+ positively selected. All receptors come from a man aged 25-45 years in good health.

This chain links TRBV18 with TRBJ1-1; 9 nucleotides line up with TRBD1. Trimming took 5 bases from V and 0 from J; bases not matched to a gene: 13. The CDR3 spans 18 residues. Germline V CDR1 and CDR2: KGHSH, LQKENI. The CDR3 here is CASSFTGTGSLMNTEAFF. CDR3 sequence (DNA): TGTGCCAGCTCATTCACCGGGACAGGGTCCTTAATGAACACTGAAGCTTTCTTT. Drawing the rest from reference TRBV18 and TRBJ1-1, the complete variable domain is NAGVMQNPRHLVRRRGQEARLRCSPMKGHSHVYWYRQLPEEGLKFMVYLQKENIIDESGMPKERFSAEFPKEGPSILRIQQVVRGDSAAYFCASSFTGTGSLMNTEAFFGQGTRLTVV.

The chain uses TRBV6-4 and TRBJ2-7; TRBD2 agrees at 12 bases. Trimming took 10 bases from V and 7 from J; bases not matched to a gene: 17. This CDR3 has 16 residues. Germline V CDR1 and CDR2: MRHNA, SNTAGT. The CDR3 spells CATNHQTSGGLYEQYF. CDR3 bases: TGTGCCACCAATCACCAGACTAGCGGGGGCCTCTATGAGCAGTACTTC.

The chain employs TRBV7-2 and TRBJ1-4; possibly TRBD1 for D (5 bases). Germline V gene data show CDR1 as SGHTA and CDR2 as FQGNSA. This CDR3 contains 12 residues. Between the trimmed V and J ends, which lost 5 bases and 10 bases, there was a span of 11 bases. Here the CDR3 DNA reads TGTGCCAGCAGCGGGGCTGATGGAAAACTGTTTTTT. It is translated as CASSGADGKLFF. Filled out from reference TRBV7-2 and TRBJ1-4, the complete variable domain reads GAGVSQSPSNKVTEKGKDVELRCDPISGHTALYWYRQSLGQGLEFLIYFQGNSAPDKSGLPSDRFSAERTGGSVSTLTIQRTQQEDSAVYLCASSGADGKLFFGSGTQLSVL.

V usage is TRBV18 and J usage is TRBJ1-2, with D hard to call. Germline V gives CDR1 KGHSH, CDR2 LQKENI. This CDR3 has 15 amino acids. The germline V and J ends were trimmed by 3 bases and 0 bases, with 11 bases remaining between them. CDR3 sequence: CASSPDWLANYGYTF. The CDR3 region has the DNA TGTGCCAGCTCACCTGACTGGTTAGCTAACTATGGCTACACCTTC. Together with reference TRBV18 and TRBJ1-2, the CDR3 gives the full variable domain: NAGVMQNPRHLVRRRGQEARLRCSPMKGHSHVYWYRQLPEEGLKFMVYLQKENIIDESGMPKERFSAEFPKEGPSILRIQQVVRGDSAAYFCASSPDWLANYGYTFGSGTRLTVV.

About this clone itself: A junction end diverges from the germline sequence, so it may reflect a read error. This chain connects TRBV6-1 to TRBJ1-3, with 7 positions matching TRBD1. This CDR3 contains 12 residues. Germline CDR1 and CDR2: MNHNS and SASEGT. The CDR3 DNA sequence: TGTGCCAGCAGCGCCATCCCGGGACAGCTCCTCTTT. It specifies CASSAIPGQLLF.

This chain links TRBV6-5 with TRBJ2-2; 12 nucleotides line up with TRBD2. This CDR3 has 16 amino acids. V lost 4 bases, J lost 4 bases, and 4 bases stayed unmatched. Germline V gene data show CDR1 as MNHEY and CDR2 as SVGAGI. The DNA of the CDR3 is TGTGCCAGCAGTTCCCGACTAGCGGGAGTCACCGGGGAGCTGTTTTTT. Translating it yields CASSSRLAGVTGELFF.

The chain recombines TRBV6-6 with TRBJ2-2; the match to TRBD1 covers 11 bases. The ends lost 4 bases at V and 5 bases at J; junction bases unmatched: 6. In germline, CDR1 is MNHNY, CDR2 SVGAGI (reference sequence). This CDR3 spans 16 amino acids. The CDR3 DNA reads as TGTGCCAGCAGTTCCCTCGGACAGGGGGCGACCGGGGAGCTGTTTTTT. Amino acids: CASSSLGQGATGELFF.

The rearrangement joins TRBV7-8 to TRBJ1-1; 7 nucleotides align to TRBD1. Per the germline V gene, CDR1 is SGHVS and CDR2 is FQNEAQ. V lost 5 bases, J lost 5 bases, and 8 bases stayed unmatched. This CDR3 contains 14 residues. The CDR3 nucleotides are TGTGCCAGCAGCCCACGACAGGGAAGGACTGAAGCTTTCTTT. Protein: CASSPRQGRTEAFF.

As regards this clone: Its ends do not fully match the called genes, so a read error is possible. CDR3 region: CASSGWGSPRSAHF. For the CDR3, the DNA is TGTGCCAGCAGTGGGTGGGGATCCCCCCGATCTGCCCATTTC. This chain links TRBV6-1 with TRBJ2-7; D is unresolved. The CDR3 contains 14 residues. The germline gives CDR1 MNHNS, CDR2 SASEGT.

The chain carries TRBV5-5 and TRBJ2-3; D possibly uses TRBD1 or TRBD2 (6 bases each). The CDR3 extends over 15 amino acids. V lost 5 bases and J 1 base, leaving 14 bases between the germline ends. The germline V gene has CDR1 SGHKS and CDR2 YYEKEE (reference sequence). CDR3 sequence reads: CASSLRGVGTDTQYF. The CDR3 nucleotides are TGTGCCAGCAGTCTTAGGGGGGTAGGCACAGATACGCAGTATTTT.

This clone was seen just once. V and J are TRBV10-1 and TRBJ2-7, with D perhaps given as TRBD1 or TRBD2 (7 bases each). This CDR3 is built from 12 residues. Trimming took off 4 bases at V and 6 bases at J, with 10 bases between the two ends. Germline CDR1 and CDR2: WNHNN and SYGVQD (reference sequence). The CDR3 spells CASSARGGEQYF. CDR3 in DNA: TGCGCCAGCAGTGCCAGGGGGGGCGAGCAGTACTTC.

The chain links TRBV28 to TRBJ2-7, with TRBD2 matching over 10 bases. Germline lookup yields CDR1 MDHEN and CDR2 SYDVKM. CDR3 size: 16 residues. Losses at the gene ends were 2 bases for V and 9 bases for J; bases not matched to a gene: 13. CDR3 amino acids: CASSLPGGIAGGVQYF. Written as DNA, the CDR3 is TGTGCCAGCAGTTTACCTGGTGGGATAGCGGGAGGAGTGCAGTACTTC.

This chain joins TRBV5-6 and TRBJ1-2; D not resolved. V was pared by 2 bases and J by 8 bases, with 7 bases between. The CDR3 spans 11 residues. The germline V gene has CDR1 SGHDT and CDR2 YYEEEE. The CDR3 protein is CASSLGGGYTF. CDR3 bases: TGTGCCAGCAGCTTAGGAGGCGGCTACACCTTC.

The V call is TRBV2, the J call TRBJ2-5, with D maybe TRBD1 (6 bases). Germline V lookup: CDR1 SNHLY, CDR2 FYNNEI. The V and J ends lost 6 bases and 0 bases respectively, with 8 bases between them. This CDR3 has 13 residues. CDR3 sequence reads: CASRDSYQETQYF. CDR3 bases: TGTGCCAGCAGGGACAGCTACCAAGAGACCCAGTACTTC.

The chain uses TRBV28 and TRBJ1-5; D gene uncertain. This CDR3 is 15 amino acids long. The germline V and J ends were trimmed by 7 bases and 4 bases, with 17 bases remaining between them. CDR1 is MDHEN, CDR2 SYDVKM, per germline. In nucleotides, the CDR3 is TGTGCCAGCACCCTCGGACGGAGGCGGAATCAGCCCCAGCATTTT. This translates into CASTLGRRRNQPQHF.

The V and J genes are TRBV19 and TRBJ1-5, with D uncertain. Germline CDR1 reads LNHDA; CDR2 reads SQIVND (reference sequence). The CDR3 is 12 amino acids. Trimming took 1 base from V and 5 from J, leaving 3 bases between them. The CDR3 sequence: CASSIADQPQHF. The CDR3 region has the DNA TGTGCCAGTAGTATAGCAGATCAGCCCCAGCATTTT.

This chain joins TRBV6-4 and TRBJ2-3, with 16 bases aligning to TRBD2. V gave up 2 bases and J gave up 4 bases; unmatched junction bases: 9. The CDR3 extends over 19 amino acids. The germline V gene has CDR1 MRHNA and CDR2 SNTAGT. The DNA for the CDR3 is TGTGCCAGCAGTGACCGAGGGACTAGCGGGAGGGCCTATGCAGATACGCAGTATTTT. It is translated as CASSDRGTSGRAYADTQYF.

CDR3 loop: CSAWTGKVNGYTF. The CDR3 DNA is TGCAGCGCTTGGACAGGGAAGGTAAATGGCTACACCTTC. The genes are TRBV29-1 and TRBJ1-2; 8 bases are shared with TRBD1. Germline trimming cut 7 bases from V and 6 bases from J; bases unmatched to any gene: 10. Per germline, CDR1 SQVTM and CDR2 ANQGSEA. The CDR3 totals 13 residues.

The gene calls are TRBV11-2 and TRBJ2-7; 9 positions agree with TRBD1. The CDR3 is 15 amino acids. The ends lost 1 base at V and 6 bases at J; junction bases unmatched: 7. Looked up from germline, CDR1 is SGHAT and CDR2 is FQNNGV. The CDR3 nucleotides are TGTGCCAGCAGCTTAGTAGGACAGGGGATTGCCGAGCAGTACTTC. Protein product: CASSLVGQGIAEQYF. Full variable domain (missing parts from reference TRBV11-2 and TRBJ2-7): EAGVAQSPRYKIIEKRQSVAFWCNPISGHATLYWYQQILGQGPKLLIQFQNNGVVDDSQLPKDRFSAERLKGVDSTLKIQPAKLEDSAVYLCASSLVGQGIAEQYFGPGTRLTVT.

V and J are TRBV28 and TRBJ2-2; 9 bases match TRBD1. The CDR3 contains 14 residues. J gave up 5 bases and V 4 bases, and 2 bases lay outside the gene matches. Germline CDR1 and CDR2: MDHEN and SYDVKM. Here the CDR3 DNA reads TGTGCCAGCAGTTCGGGACAGGGAACCGGGGAGCTGTTTTTT. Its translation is CASSSGQGTGELFF.

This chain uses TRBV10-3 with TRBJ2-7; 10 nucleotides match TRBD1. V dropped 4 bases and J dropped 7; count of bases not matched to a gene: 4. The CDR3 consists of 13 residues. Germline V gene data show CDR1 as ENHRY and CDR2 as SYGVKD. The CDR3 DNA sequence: TGTGCCATCAGTGGACAGGGGGCCTTGGAGCAGTACTTC. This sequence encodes CAISGQGALEQYF.